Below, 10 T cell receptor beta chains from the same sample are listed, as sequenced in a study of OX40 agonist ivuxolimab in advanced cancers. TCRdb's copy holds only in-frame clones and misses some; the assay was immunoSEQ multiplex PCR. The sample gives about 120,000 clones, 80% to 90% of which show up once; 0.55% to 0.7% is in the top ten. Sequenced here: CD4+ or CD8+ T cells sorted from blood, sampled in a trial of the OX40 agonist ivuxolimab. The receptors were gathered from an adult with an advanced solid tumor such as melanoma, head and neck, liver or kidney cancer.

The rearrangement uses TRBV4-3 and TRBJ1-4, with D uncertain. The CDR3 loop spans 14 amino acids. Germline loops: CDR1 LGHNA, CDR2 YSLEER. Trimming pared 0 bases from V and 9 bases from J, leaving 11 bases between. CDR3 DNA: TGCGCCAGCAGCCAAGACGTAGGAAGGCAAAAACTGTTTTTT. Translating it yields CASSQDVGRQKLFF.

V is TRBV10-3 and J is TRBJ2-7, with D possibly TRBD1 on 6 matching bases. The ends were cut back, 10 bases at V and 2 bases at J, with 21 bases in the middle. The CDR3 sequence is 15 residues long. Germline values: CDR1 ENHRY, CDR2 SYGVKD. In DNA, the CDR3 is TGTGCCACGAACAATGAAGGCAGGGGAACCTACGAGCAGTACTTC. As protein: CATNNEGRGTYEQYF.

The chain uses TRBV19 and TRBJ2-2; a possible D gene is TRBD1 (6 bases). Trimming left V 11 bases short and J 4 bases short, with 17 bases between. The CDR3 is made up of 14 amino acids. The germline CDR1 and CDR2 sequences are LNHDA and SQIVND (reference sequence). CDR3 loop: CASKGVVFTGELFF. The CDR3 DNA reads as TGTGCCTCCAAGGGGGTGGTATTCACCGGGGAGCTGTTTTTT.

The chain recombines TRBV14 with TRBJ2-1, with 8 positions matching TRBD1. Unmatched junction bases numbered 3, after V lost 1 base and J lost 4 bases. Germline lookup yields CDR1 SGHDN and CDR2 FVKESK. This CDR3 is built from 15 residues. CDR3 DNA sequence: TGTGCCAGCAGCCAAGGGACAGGGTCGTACAATGAGCAGTTCTTC. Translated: CASSQGTGSYNEQFF. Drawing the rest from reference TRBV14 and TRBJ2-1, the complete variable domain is EAGVTQFPSHSVIEKGQTVTLRCDPISGHDNLYWYRRVMGKEIKFLLHFVKESKQDESGMPNNRFLAERTGGTYSTLKVQPAELEDSGVYFCASSQGTGSYNEQFFGPGTRLTVL.

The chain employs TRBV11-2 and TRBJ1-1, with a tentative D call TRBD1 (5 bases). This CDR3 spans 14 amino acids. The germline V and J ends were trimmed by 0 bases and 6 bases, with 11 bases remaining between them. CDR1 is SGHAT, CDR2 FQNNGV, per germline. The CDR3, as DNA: TGTGCCAGCAGCTTAGAAACAGGCAGATCTGAAGCTTTCTTT. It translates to CASSLETGRSEAFF.

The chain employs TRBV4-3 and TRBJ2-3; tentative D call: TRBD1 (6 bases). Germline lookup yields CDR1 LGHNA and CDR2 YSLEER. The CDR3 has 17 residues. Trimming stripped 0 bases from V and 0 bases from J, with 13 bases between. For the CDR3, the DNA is TGCGCCAGCAGCCAAGAAGGGGGAGCGGCTAGCACAGATACGCAGTATTTT. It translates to CASSQEGGAASTDTQYF.

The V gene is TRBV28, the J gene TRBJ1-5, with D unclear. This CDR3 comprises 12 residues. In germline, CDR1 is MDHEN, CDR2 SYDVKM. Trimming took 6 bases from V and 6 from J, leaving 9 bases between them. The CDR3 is CASSQVGQPQHF. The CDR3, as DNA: TGTGCCAGCAGCCAAGTTGGTCAGCCCCAGCATTTT.

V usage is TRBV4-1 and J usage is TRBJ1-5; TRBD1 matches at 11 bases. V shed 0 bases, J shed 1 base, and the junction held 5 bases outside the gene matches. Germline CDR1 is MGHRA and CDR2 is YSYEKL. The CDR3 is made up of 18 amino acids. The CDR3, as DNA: TGCGCCAGCAGCCAAGATCCCGGACAGGGGGCGAGCAATCAGCCCCAGCATTTT. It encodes CASSQDPGQGASNQPQHF.

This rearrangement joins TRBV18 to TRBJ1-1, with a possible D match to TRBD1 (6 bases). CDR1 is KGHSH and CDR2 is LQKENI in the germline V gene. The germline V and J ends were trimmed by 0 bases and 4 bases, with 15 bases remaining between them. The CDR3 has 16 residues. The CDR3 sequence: CASSPPQAGVSTEAFF. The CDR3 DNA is TGTGCCAGCTCACCACCGCAGGCAGGGGTAAGCACTGAAGCTTTCTTT.

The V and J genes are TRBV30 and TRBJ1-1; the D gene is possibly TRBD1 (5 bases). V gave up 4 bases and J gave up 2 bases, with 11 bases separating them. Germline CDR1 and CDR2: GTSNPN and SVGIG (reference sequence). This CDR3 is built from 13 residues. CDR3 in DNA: TGTGCCTGGATAAACAGGCCAAACACTGAAGCTTTCTTT. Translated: CAWINRPNTEAFF.